The T cell receptor (beta chain) described here comes from a study of response to subunit inactivated influenza vaccine. The study's findings and limits: Authors suggested that a seasonal influenza vaccination recruits few new T cells each time.

Germline CDR1 reads SNHLY; CDR2 reads FYNNEI. The V gene end was trimmed by 6 bases and the J gene end by 4 bases; junction bases not matched to a gene: 7. The CDR3 extends over 15 amino acids. In its sample, this clonotype was seen a few times. Its antigen remains unknown. Each CDR3 protein gets one entry after TCRdb re-called the RT-PCR reads with MiXCR. The sample yields 450,000 to 600,000 distinct CDR3 sequences, approximately 7.2% seen once. This receptor was identified in a man between 45 and 75 years old who received an inactivated influenza vaccine. Sequenced material: PBMCs from blood, taken around 25 months after vaccination. The chain employs TRBV2 and TRBJ2-7; 12 bases line up with TRBD2. The CDR3 loop reads CASRSSTSGSYEQYF. As DNA, the CDR3 is TGTGCCAGCAGGTCATCGACTAGCGGGAGTTACGAGCAGTACTTC.